The 26 T cell receptor beta chains reported below all come from one sample, sequenced in a study of blood T cells in healthy people across ages. Alongside a J-beta primer mix, a sample-barcoded 5' primer served in a second PCR lasting 7 to 11 cycles. One entry per CDR3 protein, called by TCRdb with MiXCR from the 5' RACE reads. The sample lists roughly 1.5 million distinct CDR3 sequences, 42% occurring once. The specimen sequenced was blood. These receptors all stem from a woman aged 18-30 years in good health.

This chain links TRBV6-5 with TRBJ2-1, with D possibly TRBD1 on 6 matching bases. CDR1 is MNHEY, CDR2 SVGAGI, per germline. Trimming cost V 5 bases and J 5 bases, with 13 bases left between them. The CDR3 length is 14 residues. CDR3 DNA: TGTGCCAGCAGTCCAGGGGTTCCCAACAATGAGCAGTTCTTC. It is translated as CASSPGVPNNEQFF.

This clonotype was observed a handful of times. The chain employs TRBV6-5 and TRBJ1-6; D gene uncertain. From germline, CDR1 is MNHEY and CDR2 SVGAGI. This CDR3 has 17 amino acids. V lost 0 bases and J lost 0, with 9 bases in between. In nucleotides, the CDR3 is TGTGCCAGCAGTTACTCGCCGGTTAGCTCCTATAATTCACCCCTCCACTTT. The encoded protein is CASSYSPVSSYNSPLHF.

The chain couples TRBV4-1 to TRBJ2-7; TRBD2 matches at 7 bases. CDR1 MGHRA and CDR2 YSYEKL come from the germline V gene. Germline trimming cut 2 bases from V and 2 bases from J; bases unmatched to any gene: 9. The CDR3 loop spans 16 amino acids. CDR3 region: CASSQLQGGSTYEQYF. In DNA form, the CDR3 reads TGCGCCAGCAGCCAACTCCAGGGAGGGTCTACCTACGAGCAGTACTTC.

The CDR3 bases are TGTGCCAGCACCACGACGAACACTGAAGCTTTCTTT. Protein product: CASTTTNTEAFF. The chain employs TRBV6-2 or TRBV6-3 and TRBJ1-1; unclear D gene. The germline gives CDR1 MNHEY, CDR2 SVGEGT. There are 12 residues in the CDR3. V shed 7 bases and J shed 1 base, with 7 bases lying between them.

As to this clonotype: The junction and the germline gene differ at one end; a read error may be behind it. The rearrangement joins TRBV4-1 to TRBJ1-5, with D unclear. This CDR3 is 15 amino acids long. Looked up from germline, CDR1 is MGHRA and CDR2 is YSYEKL. The CDR3 DNA sequence: TGCGCCAGCAGCTACGCCCCGGGTAGCAAGCAGCCCCAGCATTTT. Protein: CASSYAPGSKQPQHF.

The chain is built from TRBV20-1 and TRBJ2-1; 8 bases map to TRBD2. The germline CDR1 and CDR2 sequences are DFQATT and SNEGSKA (reference sequence). This CDR3 has 12 amino acids. V was clipped by 4 bases and J by 9 bases; unmatched bases: 5. CDR3 residues: CSATAGVFEQFF. The CDR3 bases are TGCAGTGCTACAGCGGGAGTCTTTGAGCAGTTCTTC.

Remarks on this clonotype: Given a much more abundant clone one base away, this may be a read error. The rearrangement links TRBV4-1 to TRBJ1-1; D gene unclear. Looked up from germline, CDR1 is MGHRA and CDR2 is YSYEKL. V lost 1 base, J lost 1 base, and 10 bases lay in between. This CDR3 spans 15 amino acids. In DNA, the CDR3 is TGCGCCAGCAGCCAAGTTGGGATGGCGAACACTGAAGCTTTCTTT. Protein sequence: CASSQVGMANTEAFF.

The genes are TRBV7-2 and TRBJ2-7; D gene unclear. V gave up 0 bases and J gave up 4 bases, with 16 bases separating them. Germline V gives CDR1 SGHTA, CDR2 FQGNSA. The CDR3 is 16 residues long. The CDR3 DNA follows: TGTGCCAGCAGCTTAGCGTGGGTGGCGGCTAATTACGAGCAGTACTTC. It specifies CASSLAWVAANYEQYF.

Ten or more counts support this clonotype. This chain uses TRBV9 with TRBJ2-7, with D possibly TRBD1 on 5 matching bases. This CDR3 is built from 13 residues. V gave up 3 bases and J gave up 2 bases, with 9 bases separating them. CDR1 SGDLS and CDR2 YYNGEE come from the germline V gene. Here the CDR3 DNA reads TGTGCCAGCAGCGGGCAGGGCGCCTACGAGCAGTACTTC. Its protein is CASSGQGAYEQYF.

The chain carries TRBV30 and TRBJ2-7; 8 bases are shared with TRBD1. Germline CDR1 and CDR2: GTSNPN and SVGIG (reference sequence). The ends lost 5 bases at V and 4 bases at J; junction bases unmatched: 10. The CDR3 totals 14 residues. DNA of the CDR3: TGTGCCTGGGCATCAGGACAGGGTGTTTACGAGCAGTACTTC. This sequence encodes CAWASGQGVYEQYF.

V gene TRBV9 combines with J gene TRBJ1-1; perhaps TRBD1 as D (5 bases). Trimming took off 4 bases at V and 2 bases at J, with 15 bases between the two ends. The CDR3 totals 15 residues. The germline V gene encodes CDR1 SGDLS and CDR2 YYNGEE. The CDR3 sequence is CASSQGTLLNTEAFF. CDR3 nucleotides: TGTGCCAGCAGCCAAGGGACGCTCCTTAACACTGAAGCTTTCTTT. Full variable domain (missing parts from reference TRBV9 and TRBJ1-1): DSGVTQTPKHLITATGQRVTLRCSPRSGDLSVYWYQQSLDQGLQFLIQYYNGEERAKGNILERFSAQQFPDLHSELNLSSLELGDSALYFCASSQGTLLNTEAFFGQGTRLTVV.

This clonotype turned up a few times. The V gene is TRBV6-1, the J gene TRBJ1-2; D not resolved. CDR1 and CDR2 from the germline V gene are MNHNS and SASEGT. Trimming shortened V by 3 bases and J by 4 bases, and 9 bases separated the two germline ends. The CDR3 consists of 13 residues. CDR3 in DNA: TGTGCCAGCAGTGATCCCGGGATCTATGGCTACACCTTC. It is translated as CASSDPGIYGYTF.

This chain links TRBV5-1 with TRBJ2-7; D tentatively fits TRBD1 or TRBD2 (5 bases each). The CDR3 has 15 residues. Trimming removed 4 bases from V and 1 base from J, with 15 bases in between. The germline V gene encodes CDR1 SGHRS and CDR2 YFSETQ. CDR3 DNA sequence: TGCGCCAGCAGCCCCAGCGGACACCGATCCTACGAGCAGTACTTC. This translates into CASSPSGHRSYEQYF.

This chain links TRBV5-1 with TRBJ2-1; D is possibly TRBD2 (5 bases). The CDR3 spans 12 residues. In germline, CDR1 is SGHRS, CDR2 YFSETQ. The V and J ends lost 3 bases and 9 bases respectively, with 10 bases between them. The CDR3, as DNA: TGCGCCAGCAGCTGGACTCATAGTGAGCAGTTCTTC. Translation: CASSWTHSEQFF.

The CDR3 DNA sequence: TGCAGCGTTGAGGTCAGCTCTGGAAACACCATATATTTT. Protein product: CSVEVSSGNTIYF. This chain links TRBV29-1 with TRBJ1-3; no firm D call. The CDR3 runs 13 residues. V shed 3 bases and J shed 0 bases, with 6 bases lying between them. Germline CDR1 SQVTM, CDR2 ANQGSEA.

The chain uses TRBV2 and TRBJ2-7; 9 nucleotides match TRBD1. The CDR3 is made up of 14 amino acids. With 4 bases clipped from V and 6 bases from J, the junction kept 7 bases outside the gene matches. CDR1 and CDR2 (germline): SNHLY, FYNNEI. The CDR3 protein is CASSGGQGWCEQYF. The CDR3 DNA follows: TGTGCCAGCAGTGGGGGACAGGGATGGTGCGAGCAGTACTTC.

CDR3: CASSQTRGVSQNTQYF. The CDR3, as DNA: TGTGCCAGCAGCCAAACCCGAGGAGTAAGTCAAAATACGCAGTATTTT. The chain has TRBV4-2 and TRBJ2-3, with unresolved D. This CDR3 is 16 amino acids long. The V end lost 2 bases, the J end lost 7 bases, and 19 bases lay between the germline ends. Germline V CDR1 and CDR2: LGHNA, YNFKEQ.

The J gene is TRBJ2-5, the V gene TRBV20-1; D is perhaps TRBD1 (6 bases). Trimming took 6 bases from V and 1 from J, leaving 12 bases between them. The CDR3 sequence is 13 residues long. Germline loops: CDR1 DFQATT, CDR2 SNEGSKA (reference sequence). The CDR3 nucleotides are TGCAGTGCCGCACGGGACACCCAAGAGACCCAGTACTTC. Translating it yields CSAARDTQETQYF.

This rearrangement joins TRBV7-9 to TRBJ1-1; TRBD1 might be the D (6 bases). Germline loops: CDR1 SEHNR, CDR2 FQNEAQ (reference sequence). V was cut by 4 bases and J by 0 bases, with 12 bases left in between. The CDR3 consists of 15 residues. The CDR3 sequence is CASSYRDPLNTEAFF. In DNA form, the CDR3 reads TGTGCCAGCAGCTACAGGGATCCTCTGAACACTGAAGCTTTCTTT.

The chain has TRBV29-1 and TRBJ1-3; the D gene is possibly TRBD1 (5 bases). Looked up from germline, CDR1 is SQVTM and CDR2 is ANQGSEA. V was clipped by 8 bases and J by 9 bases, with 23 bases between them. This CDR3 is 14 amino acids long. This CDR3 reads CSLLRSGRRSTIYF. The CDR3 DNA follows: TGCAGCCTCCTTCGTTCGGGACGGCGAAGCACCATATATTTT.

The chain joins TRBV7-2 to TRBJ1-1, with D tentatively TRBD1 (6 bases). The CDR3 spans 15 residues. The V gene's germline CDR1 is SGHTA and CDR2 FQGNSA. The V end lost 1 base, the J end lost 5 bases, and 14 bases lay between the germline ends. The CDR3: CASSLGATRGTEAFF. The CDR3, as DNA: TGTGCCAGCAGCTTAGGGGCAACCAGGGGTACTGAAGCTTTCTTT.

Many counts were recorded for this clonotype. The V and J genes are TRBV5-6 and TRBJ2-7; D is undetermined. This CDR3 has 14 residues. Per germline, CDR1 SGHDT and CDR2 YYEEEE. The V end lost 6 bases, the J end lost 4 bases, and 17 bases lay between the germline ends. The CDR3 region is CASNDESGPYEQYF. The CDR3 coding sequence is TGTGCCAGCAACGACGAATCCGGGCCATACGAGCAGTACTTC.

This clonotype has a handful of counts. The chain recombines TRBV12-3 or TRBV12-4 with TRBJ1-2; D call uncertain. V gave up 5 bases and J gave up 4 bases, with 11 bases separating them. The CDR3 is 13 residues long. This chain's CDR3 is CASSPLNGYGYTF. Here the CDR3 DNA reads TGTGCCAGCAGTCCCCTTAATGGCTATGGCTACACCTTC.

In its sample, this clonotype was seen a few times. The chain carries TRBV7-2 and TRBJ1-5; weak D call: TRBD1 (5 bases). V was cut by 0 bases and J by 1 base, with 10 bases left in between. The CDR3 is 16 residues long. Germline V CDR1 and CDR2: SGHTA, FQGNSA. CDR3 sequence: CASSLAGQVSNQPQHF. In DNA, the CDR3 is TGTGCCAGCAGCTTAGCGGGGCAGGTCAGCAATCAGCCCCAGCATTTT.

The V gene is TRBV27, the J gene TRBJ1-4; a possible D gene is TRBD1 (6 bases). This CDR3 has 16 residues. The ends were cut back, 6 bases at V and 4 bases at J, with 18 bases in the middle. Germline CDR1 and CDR2: MNHEY and SMNVEV (reference sequence). CDR3 nucleotides: TGTGCCAGCAGCCCCGGGGGGGCGCGAATTAATGAAAAACTGTTTTTT. Translating it yields CASSPGGARINEKLFF.

This clonotype was seen a few times. V usage is TRBV15 and J usage is TRBJ1-5, with D possibly being TRBD1 (5 bases). This CDR3 contains 15 residues. In germline, CDR1 is LNHNV, CDR2 YYDKDF (reference sequence). Trimming took off 1 base at V and 7 bases at J, with 14 bases between the two ends. The CDR3 DNA is TGTGCCACCAGCAGAGCAGGGTTCTTTTTCCAGCCCCAGCATTTT. Its protein product is CATSRAGFFFQPQHF.